This TCR beta chain originates from a study of T-cell memory formation after mild COVID-19. About the research overall: Clustering of TCRs was largely donor specific. General observations from the study: In pre-infection memory, a portion of responding clones appeared, which suggested that cross-reactive memory joined. Contracting CD4+ clones lay largely in CM and EM, with CD8+ ones residing in EMRA.

Germline V CDR1 and CDR2: DFQATT, SNEGSKA (reference sequence). With 6 bases removed from V and 2 bases from J, the gap between germline ends came to 14 bases. There are 13 residues in the CDR3. TCR alpha and TCR beta cDNA libraries carrying sample barcodes and UMIs came from 5'RACE with constant-segment primers. Via MiXCR, TCRdb re-called the 5' RACE reads, giving one row per CDR3 protein. The sample consists of under 350,000 distinct CDR3 sequences, roughly 17% of them appearing once. As regards this clonotype: Its antigen is undetermined.

J is TRBJ2-7 and V is TRBV20-1; D unresolved. This TCR was sampled from a man aged 18 to 29 who had mild COVID-19 (a few samples of this study predate the infection). Cell type and time point are not known. The sample comprised PBMCs or a T cell subset sorted from them (not recorded which). The CDR3 loop is CSATTSSTYEQYF. CDR3 sequence (DNA): TGCAGTGCCACCACATCTTCCACCTACGAGCAGTACTTC.